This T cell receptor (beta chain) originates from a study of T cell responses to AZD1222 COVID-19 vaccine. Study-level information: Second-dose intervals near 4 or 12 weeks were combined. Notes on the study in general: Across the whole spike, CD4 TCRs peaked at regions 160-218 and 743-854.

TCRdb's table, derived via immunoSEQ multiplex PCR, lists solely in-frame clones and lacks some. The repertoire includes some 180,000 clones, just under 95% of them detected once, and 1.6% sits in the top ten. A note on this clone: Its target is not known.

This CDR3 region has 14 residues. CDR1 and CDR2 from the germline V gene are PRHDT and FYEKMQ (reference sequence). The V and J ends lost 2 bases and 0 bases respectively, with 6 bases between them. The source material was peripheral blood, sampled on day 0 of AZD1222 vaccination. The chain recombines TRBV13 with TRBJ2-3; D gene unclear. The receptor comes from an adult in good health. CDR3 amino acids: CASSLPGSTDTQYF. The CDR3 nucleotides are TGTGCCAGCAGCTTACCGGGTAGCACAGATACGCAGTATTTT.